The sample holds one count of the clone carrying this TCR beta chain. This sample was included in a study of graft-versus-host responses after intestinal transplantation. Processing released intraepithelial and lamina propria lymphocytes from the graft tissue. Generated by immunoSEQ multiplex PCR, the TCRdb table keeps only in-frame clones and is missing some. This table has over 7,500 clones, about four fifths appearing once. CDR1 is MRHNA and CDR2 is SNTAGT in the germline V gene. CDR3 length: 15 residues. The V gene lost 8 bases and the J gene lost 1 base, with 18 bases spanning the gap. The chain recombines TRBV6-4 with TRBJ2-7; D perhaps matches TRBD2 (5 bases). The TCR originated in a human patient who received an intestinal transplant, so some T cells may come from the graft donor. Specimen: ileum tissue, collected approximately 16 months after intestinal transplantation. The CDR3 sequence is CASQRFGNSSYEQYF. CDR3 coding DNA: TGTGCCAGCCAACGCTTCGGGAATTCTTCCTACGAGCAGTACTTC.